This TCR beta chain was recovered during a study of blood T cell repertoires in COVID-19. Background on the study: Acute and convalescent COVID-19 specimens originated in the United States, Italy and Spain.

The CDR3 has 13 amino acids. The V and J ends lost 4 bases and 10 bases respectively, with 16 bases between them. Germline CDR1 is SNHLY and CDR2 is FYNNEI. Assay: immunoSEQ multiplex PCR; the TCRdb copy retains only in-frame clones and omits some. The sample holds roughly 230,000 clones; 80% to 85% are singletons and the top ten take around 3.6%. The chain has TRBV2 and TRBJ1-1; no clear D gene. The specimen sequenced was PBMCs or T cells enriched from blood (not recorded which). This sequence originates from a man aged 45-60 years who had recovered from COVID-19. CDR3 loop: CASSARAPRIAFF. CDR3 DNA: TGTGCCAGCAGTGCGCGGGCGCCGCGGATAGCTTTCTTT.